The rows below give T cell receptor beta chains drawn from one sample of a study of T cell changes during pregnancy in multiple sclerosis. The assay was immunoSEQ multiplex PCR, and TCRdb's table has in-frame clones only and misses some. Among about 60,000 clones listed, over 90% were seen once. This specimen consisted of peripheral blood, obtained in the first trimester of pregnancy. The source is a female donor with multiple sclerosis, enrolled in a pregnancy study. Both conserved end residues are part of each CDR3. The order of the fields is D gene, V gene, clone size, J gene, CDR3 length, CDR3 DNA, CDR3 protein. D genes are given only for firm matches. Some rows have no size entry. The others give once, few or many, or a class for an expanded clone.

>.|TRBV28|.|TRBJ1-2|12
TGTGCCAGCAGCCCAGGGACTCTAGGAAACACCTTC
CASSPGTLGNTF
>.|TRBV6-5|.|TRBJ2-7|14
TGTGCCAGCAGCCCACCTAGGGGGTCGCGGGAGCAGTACTTC
CASSPPRGSREQYF
>.|TRBV12-5|once|TRBJ2-5|13
TGTGCTAGTGGTCGGGACACCCAAGAGACCCAGTACTTC
CASGRDTQETQYF
>.|TRBV18|.|TRBJ2-5|15
TGTGCCAGCTCAGTATCCGGGAACCCATTAGAGACCCAGTACTTC
CASSVSGNPLETQYF
>TRBD1|TRBV6-1|.|TRBJ1-1|15
TGTGCCAGCACCACCACCCGACAGGGACGCACTGAAGCTTTCTTT
CASTTTRQGRTEAFF
>TRBD2|TRBV4-3|.|TRBJ2-1|18
TGCGCCAGCAGCCAAGGACTAGCGGGGGGGCTTAGGGCTAATGAGCAGTTCTTC
CASSQGLAGGLRANEQFF
>.|TRBV27|.|TRBJ2-7|12
TGTGCCAGCAGTTTCCCGGACACCGAGCAGTACTTC
CASSFPDTEQYF
>.|TRBV7-2|.|TRBJ1-1|14
TGTGCCAGCAGCTTAGGTGCTTTCAGCACTGAAGCTTTCTTT
CASSLGAFSTEAFF
>TRBD2|TRBV15|.|TRBJ2-3|20
TGTGCCACCAGCAGAGAATGGGGTGCCAGCGGGGGGGCAGGCACAGATACGCAGTATTTT
CATSREWGASGGAGTDTQYF
>.|TRBV6-5|.|TRBJ1-2|13
TGTGCCAGCACCCACGGGGCAGGGGTTGGCTACACCTTC
CASTHGAGVGYTF
>TRBD1|TRBV29-1|.|TRBJ1-2|12
TGCAGCGGAGGGGACAGGGTGGATGGCTACACCTTC
CSGGDRVDGYTF
>.|TRBV11-2|.|TRBJ2-7|16
TGTGCCAGCAGCTTAGATAGGCAGGGGTCGACCTACGAGCAGTACTTC
CASSLDRQGSTYEQYF
>.|TRBV6-6|.|TRBJ2-3|15
TGTGCCAGCAGTTACTCGGCGGGTAGCACAGATACGCAGTATTTT
CASSYSAGSTDTQYF
>.|TRBV6-1|once|TRBJ1-5|15
TGTGCCAGCTCATGGACAACATATAGCAATCAGCCCCAGCATTTT
CASSWTTYSNQPQHF
>.|TRBV7-9|.|TRBJ2-5|15
TGTGCCAGCAGCTCCCGCCGTATGGCCCAAGAGACCCAGTACTTC
CASSSRRMAQETQYF
>.|TRBV7-2|.|TRBJ1-1|14
TGTGCCAGCAGCTTGACAGGCAAGAACACTGAAGCTTTCTTT
CASSLTGKNTEAFF